In its sample, the clone carrying this T cell receptor beta chain was seen many times. The antigen is not known. The V gene's germline CDR1 is MDHEN and CDR2 SYDVKM. V lost 5 bases to trimming and J lost 4 bases; unmatched junction nucleotides: 7. The CDR3 runs to 16 residues. The data were obtained in a study of T-cell reconstitution after alpha-beta-depleted transplantation in children. Findings of the study overall: Where some patients showed high TCRbeta diversity at day 60, it came from recipient T cells and thymic progenitors that had survived. Newly produced T cells mostly provided counts and TCRbeta diversity after one year, as hyperexpanded clones declined. Where alpha-beta T cells came from about two months after transplant was reportedly several hundred expanded graft clones.

Unique molecular identifiers were used to barcode this TCRbeta library. One entry per CDR3 protein results from TCRdb running MiXCR on the PCR reads. The data contain some 600,000 distinct CDR3 sequences, about an eighth of them singletons. The clonotype comes from a male patient younger than 18 who had a stem cell transplant for acute myeloid leukemia, so the T cells may come from the graft donor. Sequences were derived from PBMCs, mostly from graft donor cells, sampled 360 days after TCRalphabeta/CD19-depleted stem cell transplant. The rearrangement uses TRBV28 and TRBJ2-1; 11 bases are shared with TRBD2. The DNA for the CDR3 is TGTGCCAGCAGTGCCACTAGCGGGAGAATTTACAATGAGCAGTTCTTC. As protein: CASSATSGRIYNEQFF.